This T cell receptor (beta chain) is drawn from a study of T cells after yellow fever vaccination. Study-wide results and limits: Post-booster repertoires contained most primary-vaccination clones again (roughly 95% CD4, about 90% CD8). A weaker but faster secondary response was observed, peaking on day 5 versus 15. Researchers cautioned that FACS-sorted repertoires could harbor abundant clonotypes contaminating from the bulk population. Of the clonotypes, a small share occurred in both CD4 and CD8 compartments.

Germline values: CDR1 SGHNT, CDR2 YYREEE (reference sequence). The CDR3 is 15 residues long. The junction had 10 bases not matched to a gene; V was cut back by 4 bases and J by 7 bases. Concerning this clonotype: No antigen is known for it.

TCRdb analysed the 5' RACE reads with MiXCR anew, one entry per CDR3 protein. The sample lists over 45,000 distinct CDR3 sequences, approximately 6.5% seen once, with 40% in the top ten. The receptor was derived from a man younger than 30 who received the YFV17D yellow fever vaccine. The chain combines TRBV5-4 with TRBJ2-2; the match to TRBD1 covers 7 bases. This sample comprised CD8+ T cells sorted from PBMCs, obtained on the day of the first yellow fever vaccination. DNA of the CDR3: TGTGCCAGCAGCCATGACAGGGTTGGGGTCGGGGAGCTGTTTTTT. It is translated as CASSHDRVGVGELFF.